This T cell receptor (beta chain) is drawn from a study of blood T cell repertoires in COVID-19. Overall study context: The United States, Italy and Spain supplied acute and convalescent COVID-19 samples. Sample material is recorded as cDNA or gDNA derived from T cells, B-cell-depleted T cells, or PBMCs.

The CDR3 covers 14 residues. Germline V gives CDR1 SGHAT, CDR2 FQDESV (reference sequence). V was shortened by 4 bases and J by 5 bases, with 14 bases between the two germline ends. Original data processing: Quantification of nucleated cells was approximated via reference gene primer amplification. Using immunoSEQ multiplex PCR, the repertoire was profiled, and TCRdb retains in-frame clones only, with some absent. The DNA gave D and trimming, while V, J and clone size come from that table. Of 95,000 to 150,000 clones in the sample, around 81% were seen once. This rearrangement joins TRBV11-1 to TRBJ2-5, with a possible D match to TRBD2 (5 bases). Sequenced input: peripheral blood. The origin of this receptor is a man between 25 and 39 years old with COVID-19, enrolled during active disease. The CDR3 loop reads CASSSTRGRETQYF. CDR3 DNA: TGTGCCAGCAGCTCTACTCGGGGAAGGGAGACCCAGTACTTC. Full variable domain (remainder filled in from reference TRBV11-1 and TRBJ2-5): EAEVAQSPRYKITEKSQAVAFWCDPISGHATLYWYRQILGQGPELLVQFQDESVVDDSQLPKDRFSAERLKGVDSTLKIQPAELGDSAMYLCASSSTRGRETQYFGPGTRLLVL.